The clone carrying this T cell receptor beta chain appeared once. The CDR3 covers 15 residues. With V trimmed by 6 bases and J by 1 base, 8 bases remained unmatched. Germline CDR1 and CDR2: LNHDA and SQIVND (reference sequence). Generated by immunoSEQ multiplex PCR, the TCRdb table keeps only in-frame clones and is missing some. Of fewer than 200,000 clones listed, 65% to 90% are singletons. This record belongs to a study of blood T cell repertoires in COVID-19. The chain has TRBV19 and TRBJ1-1; 7 nucleotides line up with TRBD1. Sequencing was performed on PBMCs or T cells enriched from blood (not recorded which). The source of this sequence is a man aged 50-60 years who had recovered from COVID-19. In DNA form, the CDR3 reads TGTGCCAGTAGGTTGCCGGGACAGAAGAACACTGAAGCTTTCTTT. Its protein product is CASRLPGQKNTEAFF.